The 2 T cell receptor beta chains below were found in one sample sequenced in a study of T cells after yellow fever vaccination. TCRdb independently ran MiXCR on the 5' RACE reads; one entry per CDR3 protein. The sample records about 96,000 distinct CDR3 sequences, about 8.8% being singletons. The sample consisted of CD8+ T cells not binding an NS4B(214-222) dextramer, sorted from PBMCs, taken around 16 days after the first yellow fever vaccination. The receptors originated from a man younger than 30 who received the YFV17D yellow fever vaccine.

In its sample, this clonotype was seen a few times. The chain carries TRBV7-9 and TRBJ2-1; TRBD2 agrees at 7 bases. Germline V gene sequence: CDR1 SEHNR, CDR2 FQNEAQ (reference sequence). The CDR3 spans 14 residues. Unmatched junction bases numbered 8, after V lost 6 bases and J lost 6 bases. The DNA of the CDR3 is TGTGCCAGCAGGTCAGCCGGGACTACCAATGAGCAGTTCTTC. It is translated as CASRSAGTTNEQFF. Drawing the rest from reference TRBV7-9 and TRBJ2-1, the complete variable domain is DTGVSQNPRHKITKRGQNVTFRCDPISEHNRLYWYRQTLGQGPEFLTYFQNEAQLEKSRLLSDRFSAERPKGSFSTLEIQRTEQGDSAMYLCASRSAGTTNEQFFGPGTRLTVL.

This clonotype showed up just a few times. This chain links TRBV4-1 with TRBJ2-1, with D tentatively TRBD2 (5 bases). V lost 0 bases and J 13 bases, leaving 13 bases between the germline ends. The CDR3 contains 13 residues. Per the germline V gene, CDR1 is MGHRA and CDR2 is YSYEKL. The CDR3 DNA follows: TGCGCCAGCAGCCAAGACACGGAGGATCGACAGTTCTTC. Amino acids: CASSQDTEDRQFF.